This T cell receptor beta chain is drawn from a study of response to subunit inactivated influenza vaccine. Study-level results: With each seasonal influenza vaccination, the authors suggested, few new T cells are recruited.

Of note for this clonotype: Its antigen is as yet unknown. A single base separates this from a much larger clone, so it may be a read error.

Germline lookup yields CDR1 SGHAT and CDR2 FQNNGV. V gave up 0 bases and J gave up 1 base, with 6 bases separating them. CDR3 size: 15 residues. TCRdb processed the RT-PCR reads anew with MiXCR; each CDR3 protein has one entry. This table holds around 760,000 distinct CDR3 sequences, approximately 13% found once. The chain combines TRBV11-2 with TRBJ2-2; D unresolved. The sequence was collected from a man between 45 and 60 years old who received an inactivated influenza vaccine. The sequencing here drew on PBMCs from blood, taken approximately 15 days before vaccination. The DNA of the CDR3 is TGTGCCAGCAGCTTAGAGTGGGTGAACACCGGGGAGCTGTTTTTT. Translated: CASSLEWVNTGELFF.